A selection of T cell receptor beta chains follows, all from one sample in a study of blood T cell repertoires in COVID-19. Assay: immunoSEQ multiplex PCR; the TCRdb copy retains only in-frame clones and omits some. The sample includes fewer than 40,000 clones, 79% of them seen just once. The specimen sequenced was peripheral blood. These receptors were taken from a man aged 65-85 years with acute or convalescent COVID-19. Both conserved end residues are part of each CDR3. The D gene is left open where the match is weak. The size of a clone is reported for some rows only, either as once, few or many, or as a class for expanded clones.

abundance,j_gene,v_gene,d_gene,CDR3nt,CDR3aa
few,TRBJ2-1,TRBV10-3,TRBD2,TGTGCCATCAGGGGACTAGAGTCCAATGAGCAGTTCTTC,CAIRGLESNEQFF
NA,TRBJ1-3,TRBV5-1,NA,TGCGCCAGCAGCTTGGGCGACATCTCCTCTGGAAACACCATATATTTT,CASSLGDISSGNTIYF
NA,TRBJ1-1,TRBV5-1,NA,TGCGCCAGCAGCCCCAAGCCACAGGGAGGGGACACTGAAGCTTTCTTT,CASSPKPQGGDTEAFF
NA,TRBJ1-6,TRBV3-1/TRBV3-2,NA,TGTGCCAGCAGCCAAACCACGACAACACCCCTCCACTTT,CASSQTTTTPLHF
few,TRBJ2-7,TRBV4-1,TRBD2,TGCGCCAGCAGCCAAGCCGCTAGCGGACCTATGTACGAGCAGTACTTC,CASSQAASGPMYEQYF
NA,TRBJ1-2,TRBV2,TRBD1,TGTGCCAGCAGCGGTCTAGACAGGGGCTCCCACAATGGCTACACCTTC,CASSGLDRGSHNGYTF
NA,TRBJ2-7,TRBV5-1,NA,TGCGCCAGCAGCTTGGGTCAGGGGTCGCTCGGGCAGTACTTC,CASSLGQGSLGQYF
NA,TRBJ2-1,TRBV5-4,TRBD2,TGTGCCAGCGCTAGCGGGAGAAGTCCTGAGCAGTTCTTC,CASASGRSPEQFF
once,TRBJ2-1,TRBV7-2,TRBD2,TGTGCCAGCAGCTCTGGACTAGCGGGAGCAAATGAGCAGTTCTTC,CASSSGLAGANEQFF
NA,TRBJ1-1,TRBV4-1,TRBD1,TGCGCCAGCAGCCTGCGACAGGGCCAGAACACTGAAGCTTTCTTT,CASSLRQGQNTEAFF
NA,TRBJ1-1,TRBV9,NA,TGTGCCAGCAGCCAACAGACGAACACTGAAGCTTTCTTT,CASSQQTNTEAFF
NA,TRBJ2-2,TRBV24-1,NA,TGTGCCACCAGTCACAGGACCGGGGAGCTGTTTTTT,CATSHRTGELFF
NA,TRBJ2-3,TRBV29-1,NA,TGCAGCGACCCCCTGGGGCATTACACAGATACGCAGTATTTT,CSDPLGHYTDTQYF
NA,TRBJ2-3,TRBV24-1,TRBD2,TGTGCCACCAGCTCGGGACTAGCGGAGATCACAGATACGCAGTATTTT,CATSSGLAEITDTQYF
few,TRBJ1-1,TRBV7-9,NA,TGTGCCAGCAGCTTCTTCTACACGACACAAGGGGACACTGAAGCTTTCTTT,CASSFFYTTQGDTEAFF
NA,TRBJ1-1,TRBV7-3,NA,TGTGCCAGCAGCTTACAGGGAGGGAACACTGAAGCTTTCTTT,CASSLQGGNTEAFF
NA,TRBJ1-3,TRBV19,NA,TGTGCCAGTAGTGTCTCCGGGACAACTGGAAACACCATATATTTT,CASSVSGTTGNTIYF
once,TRBJ2-1,TRBV7-2,NA,TGTGCCAGCAGCTTAGCCGGCGGGCATTACAATGAGCAGTTCTTC,CASSLAGGHYNEQFF
NA,TRBJ2-1,TRBV18,TRBD1,TGTGCCAGCTCACCAGGGACAGGTCCTTACAATGAGCAGTTCTTC,CASSPGTGPYNEQFF
NA,TRBJ1-1,TRBV12-5,NA,TGTGCTAGTGCCCCCGAGCGGTTCACTGAAGCTTTCTTT,CASAPERFTEAFF
NA,TRBJ2-1,TRBV5-1,NA,TGCGCCAGCAGCCAAGGACTAAGGGGGCAGTTCTTC,CASSQGLRGQFF
NA,TRBJ1-2,TRBV7-2,NA,TGTGCCAGCAGCCAACAGGGAAACTTCTATGGCTACACCTTC,CASSQQGNFYGYTF
NA,TRBJ1-4,TRBV7-9,TRBD1,TGTGCCAGCAGCAGTACAGGGGGGGCCGCAACTAATGAAAAACTGTTTTTT,CASSSTGGAATNEKLFF
once,TRBJ2-3,TRBV7-3,NA,TGTGCCAGCAGCTTATTGGGGCTTAAGGCAGATACGCAGTATTTT,CASSLLGLKADTQYF
NA,TRBJ2-1,TRBV12-3/TRBV12-4,TRBD1,TGTGCCAGCAGTTTCCCGGACAGGGTAATCTTCTTC,CASSFPDRVIFF
NA,TRBJ2-1,TRBV6-2/TRBV6-3,TRBD2,TGTGCCAGCAGTTACGTCTGGGAGGGTTACAATGAGCAGTTCTTC,CASSYVWEGYNEQFF
NA,TRBJ2-1,TRBV4-2,NA,TGTGCCAGCAGCCAAGGACTATACAATGAGCAGTTCTTC,CASSQGLYNEQFF
few,TRBJ2-5,TRBV5-1,TRBD2,TGCGCCAGCAGACCGGGACTAGCGGGAGAGACCCAGTACTTC,CASRPGLAGETQYF
NA,TRBJ1-2,TRBV4-1,NA,TGCGCCAGCAGCCAAGAATCGGAGGTCTATGGCTACACCTTC,CASSQESEVYGYTF
NA,TRBJ2-7,TRBV6-2/TRBV6-3,NA,TGTGCCAGCAGTACCGCCGACGGAGCGGGCCACGAGCAGTACTTC,CASSTADGAGHEQYF
NA,TRBJ1-1,TRBV5-6,NA,TGTGCCAGCAGCTTGGCGGAGGATACTGCAGCTTTCTTT,CASSLAEDTAAFF
NA,TRBJ2-2,TRBV5-1,NA,TGCGCCAGCAGCCAACGGGGACTCCCAACCGGGGAGCTGTTTTTT,CASSQRGLPTGELFF
few,TRBJ1-2,TRBV11-2,NA,TGTGCCAGCAGCTTAGCCGGAGCTAACTATGGCTACACCTTC,CASSLAGANYGYTF
NA,TRBJ2-3,TRBV18,TRBD1,TGTGCCAGCTCACCCCTCGGACAGGGCGGATCCGAGGGGACCACCACAGATACGCAGTATTTT,CASSPLGQGGSEGTTTDTQYF
few,TRBJ1-3,TRBV15,NA,TGTGCCACCAGCAGAGGCGGGGGCTTAAGAAACACCATATATTTT,CATSRGGGLRNTIYF
few,TRBJ1-1,TRBV19,TRBD1,TGTGCCAGTAGTGCCCGGGACAGGGGGTCAACTGAAGCTTTCTTT,CASSARDRGSTEAFF
NA,TRBJ2-3,TRBV15,TRBD1,TGTGCCACCAGCAGAGGTCAGGGGGCGAAAGCGGATACGCAGTATTTT,CATSRGQGAKADTQYF